The present entry profiles one TCR beta chain with its context. It lacks a known antigen. No much larger clonotype is one base removed from it; base qualities were not supplied. This entry comes from a study of blood T cell repertoires in COVID-19 (TCRdb year 2020). Regarding the study in general: Samples covering the acute and convalescent phases of COVID-19 were provided by collaborators in the United States, Italy and Spain. A freely available public database, intended as a resource for researchers studying the immune response to SARS-CoV-2, is where the repertoires were released. The material from the prospective study consisted of cDNA or gDNA derived from T cells, B-cell-depleted T cells, or PBMCs. The samples were drawn from two sources: the first 160 participants of the ongoing ImmuneRACE study, and 1,254 subjects contributed by 6 global collaborators. The dataset comprised deeply sampled blood TCRbeta repertoires from subjects exposed to, actively infected with, or recovered from COVID-19. Nearly every sample came with metadata listing a de-identified subject ID, COVID-19 status, age in years and sex. Where available, HLA class I and class II types were obtained from metadata supplied by the sample provider rather than from assay-based typing.

Participants in the prospective study were enrolled through a virtual design, were aged roughly 18 to 100 years, and lived in roughly 26 United States geographic areas. Cohort assignment in the prospective study relied on participant-reported clinical history from a screening survey and a study questionnaire. ImmuneRACE Cohort 3 recovered participants were defined by two consecutive negative NP/OP PCR tests, healthcare professional clearance, or symptom resolution. Each participant in the prospective study had whole blood, serum and a nasopharyngeal or oropharyngeal swab collected by mobile phlebotomists. Additional blood draws and questionnaires over a roughly two-month period could optionally be provided by prospective study participants. Before DNA extraction, prospective study blood samples were shipped either frozen or at room temperature. TCRbeta CDR3 regions were amplified from genomic DNA by means of the immunoSEQ Assay, a bias-controlled multiplex PCR. In the authors' own workflow: The number of nucleated cells in each sample was estimated by amplification of reference gene primers within the assay. To quantify the absolute abundance of each unique TCRbeta CDR3 rearrangement, sequence reads were collapsed and filtered. Productive Simpson clonality was computed per sample as the square root of Simpson's diversity index over productive rearrangements. In TCRdb, the immuneACCESS table is reduced to in-frame sequences with V and J assigned. These tables do not hold every clone; where another copy was compared, an unresolved V gene accounts for under half, and the others remain unexplained. That table furnishes V, J and clone size, whereas the DNA furnished D and trimming. This sample holds 250,000 to 350,000 clones; over 75% were observed only once. Of the sample, about 5.4% falls within the top ten clones.

Overall study results and their limits: How much clinical and demographic metadata was included differed by source and by participant, and the metadata was provided uncurated.

Sequences SQVTM (CDR1) and ANQGSEA (CDR2) are obtained from the germline V gene. V trim: 5 bases; J trim: 4 bases; unmatched bases: 8. The CDR3 sequence holds 14 residues, the cysteine and phenylalanine included. The kept DNA is CDR3 alone, 42 bases in frame from the first base. The sequence came from a woman between 25 and 40 years old who had recovered from COVID-19. The V and J genes are TRBV29-1 and TRBJ1-2, and TRBD1 matches 9 of the central bases. Sequencing was done on a sample of PBMCs or T cells enriched from blood (not recorded which). The CDR3 amino acid sequence is: CSVLQGARGYGYTF. At the DNA level, the sequence is TGCAGCGTTCTACAGGGGGCGCGGGGCTATGGCTACACCTTC.